These 3 T cell receptor beta chains were all obtained from the same sample, sequenced in a study of early T cells in non-severe SARS-CoV-2 infection. TCRdb re-analysed the 5' RACE reads in MiXCR, keeping a single row per CDR3 protein. The table shows some 90,000 distinct CDR3 sequences, with about 15% occurring only once. Sequencing input: whole blood. The receptor source for this set is an adult who was a healthcare worker with PCR-confirmed SARS-CoV-2 infection or an uninfected control (not recorded which).

This clonotype was recorded a few times. The rearrangement links TRBV7-9 to TRBJ2-3; D unclear. CDR1 is SEHNR, CDR2 FQNEAQ, per germline (reference sequence). V dropped 4 bases and J dropped 9 bases, with 14 bases sitting between them. The CDR3 covers 13 residues. The CDR3 nucleotides read TGTGCCAGCAGCTCGACCGAGAGAAGGACGCAGTATTTT. This encodes CASSSTERRTQYF.

This clonotype was seen a handful of times. Being one base from a much bigger clone, this may be a read error. V gene TRBV28 combines with J gene TRBJ2-1, with D tentatively TRBD1 or TRBD2 (5 bases each). Germline values: CDR1 MDHEN, CDR2 SYDVKM. The length of the CDR3 is 12 residues. Between the trimmed V and J ends, which lost 4 bases and 9 bases, there was a span of 10 bases. This CDR3 reads CASSYGAPEQFF. CDR3 DNA: TGTGCCAGCAGTTACGGGGCCCCTGAGCAGTTCTTC.

This chain uses TRBV28 with TRBJ1-2; 7 bases match TRBD1. Germline CDR1 and CDR2: MDHEN and SYDVKM. The V and J ends lost 6 bases and 8 bases, in that order; junction bases with no gene match: 9. The CDR3 is 13 amino acids. The CDR3, as DNA: TGTGCCAGCAGAGCAGACAGGGTAGAGGGCTACACCTTC. As protein: CASRADRVEGYTF.